The subject of this entry is one T cell receptor (beta chain). Its specificity is unknown. Several immunoSEQ plates received, in even portions, the genomic DNA of each subset. Sorted subsets were amplified in replicate PCRs using approximately 200 ng DNA, 25,000 to 30,000 T cell genomes. Original handling: Junction-only immunoSEQ data arrived without quality scores, meaning filtering differed. Generated by immunoSEQ multiplex PCR, the TCRdb table keeps only in-frame clones and is missing some. V and J calls and clone size follow that table, whereas D and trimming were derived from the DNA. The data contain over a million clones, about 80% of them singletons. This sample stems from a study of shared clonotypes between healthy human individuals. Study findings and constraints: Some naive CD4 clonotypes, about 5.5%, turned up in common across several donors.

This CDR3 is built from 14 residues. Germline V CDR1 and CDR2: SGHNT, YYREEE (reference sequence). V was trimmed by 4 bases and J by 4 bases, leaving 14 bases between them. This TCR was recovered from a young man in good health. The chain combines TRBV5-4 with TRBJ1-1; D not resolved. Sequencing input: memory CD4+ T cells sorted from blood. Specified subset: CD45RA-negative fraction. The CDR3: CASSITPYTTEAFF. CDR3 coding DNA: TGTGCCAGCAGCATTACACCCTATACCACTGAAGCTTTCTTT.